This TCR beta chain was identified in a study of blood T cell repertoires in COVID-19. Only in-frame clones appear in the TCRdb table, and some are missing; sequencing was by immunoSEQ multiplex PCR. Of about 270,000 clones in the sample, approximately 92% are singletons; the top ten hold roughly 2.5%. The germline V gene has CDR1 SEHNR and CDR2 FQNEAQ (reference sequence). CDR3 size: 17 residues. The J segment lost 1 base and the V segment lost 3 bases, leaving 7 bases of the junction unmatched. The receptor was derived from a woman between 18 and 29 years old who had recovered from COVID-19. The gene calls are TRBV7-9 and TRBJ2-2, with 8 nucleotides matching TRBD1. Sequenced sample: PBMCs or T cells enriched from blood (not recorded which). CDR3 protein: CASSFSNRGLNTGELFF. The CDR3 DNA reads as TGTGCCAGCAGCTTCTCTAACAGGGGGTTGAACACCGGGGAGCTGTTTTTT.